Listed below are T cell receptor beta chains from one sample, sequenced in a study of T-cell memory formation after mild COVID-19. TCRdb reprocessed the 5' RACE reads via MiXCR and lists one record per CDR3 protein. The data hold about 470,000 distinct CDR3 sequences, with 15% to 20% observed a single time. The sample was PBMCs or a T cell subset sorted from them (not recorded which). These receptors were obtained from an adult woman who had mild COVID-19 (a few samples of this study predate the infection). Cell type and time point are not known. Both conserved end residues are part of each CDR3. D genes are given only for firm matches. A clone size is listed for some rows: how often the clone was seen (once, few, many), or a class if it is expanded.

len	abundance	d_gene	v_gene	j_gene	CDR3nt	CDR3aa
15	few	.	TRBV7-2	TRBJ2-1	TGTGCCAGCAGCTTAAACAGGGTAGGACGAAATGAGCAGTTCTTC	CASSLNRVGRNEQFF
13	many	.	TRBV5-1	TRBJ2-7	TGCGCCAGCAGCTTGGACCAATCCTACGAGCAGTACTTC	CASSLDQSYEQYF
16	few	TRBD1	TRBV27	TRBJ2-5	TGTGCCAGCAGACCACAGGGGGCGAGGGTCGGGAGCCCACAAGACTTC	CASRPQGARVGSPQDF
14	.	.	TRBV4-3	TRBJ1-2	TGCGCCAGCAGCCCTGAGTCCACGAACTATGGCTACACCTTC	CASSPESTNYGYTF
15	few	.	TRBV7-2	TRBJ2-5	TGTGCCAGCAGCTCCCCCGGGACTCCTAAAGAGACCCAGTACTTC	CASSSPGTPKETQYF
18	.	.	TRBV5-1	TRBJ2-6	TGCGCCAGCAGCTTGGATGGTTCAGGACTCACTCGGGCCAACGTCCTGACTTTC	CASSLDGSGLTRANVLTF
14	.	.	TRBV12-3/TRBV12-4	TRBJ1-6	TGTGCCAGCAGCCGACAGTTCGGGAATTCACCCCTCCACTTT	CASSRQFGNSPLHF
14	.	.	TRBV7-9	TRBJ2-5	TGTGCCAGCACCTCCCCAAGGGGGGAGGAGACCCAGTACTTC	CASTSPRGEETQYF
15	few	.	TRBV7-2	TRBJ1-2	TGTGCCAGCAGCCCCCGTGTGGTGTGGGGCTATGGCTACACCTTC	CASSPRVVWGYGYTF
16	many	TRBD2	TRBV5-1	TRBJ2-7	TGCGCCAGCAGCTTGGGGGGGACTAGCGCCCACTACGAGCAGTACTTC	CASSLGGTSAHYEQYF
12	.	.	TRBV20-1	TRBJ2-3	TGCAGTGCTGGGCGCCCTGGGGGTACGCAGTATTTT	CSAGRPGGTQYF
14	.	.	TRBV7-3	TRBJ2-3	TGTGCCAGCAGCTCGGTCTCAGGGTTAGATACGCAGTATTTT	CASSSVSGLDTQYF
15	few	.	TRBV15	TRBJ1-4	TGTGCCACCAGCAGACAAGATATAACTAATGAAAAACTGTTTTTT	CATSRQDITNEKLFF
10	.	.	TRBV20-1	TRBJ2-4	TGCAGTGCTAGGGGCTGGGGGCAGTACTTC	CSARGWGQYF
13	few	.	TRBV5-1	TRBJ2-3	TGCGCCAGCAGCAGGGACGTCACAGATACGCAGTATTTT	CASSRDVTDTQYF
13	many	.	TRBV5-6	TRBJ2-7	TGTGCCAGCAGTCTGTGGGGAGCGTACGAGCAGTACTTC	CASSLWGAYEQYF
10	.	.	TRBV6-1	TRBJ1-2	TGTGCCAGCAGTGAATGGGGCTACACCTTC	CASSEWGYTF
14	.	.	TRBV6-5	TRBJ2-7	TGTGCCAGCAGGCTTCAGGGAGGAGGTAACGAGCAGTACTTC	CASRLQGGGNEQYF
16	few	TRBD1	TRBV3-1	TRBJ2-7	TGTGCCAGCAGCCAAGGCCCCGGGACAGTATCCTACGAGCAGTACTTC	CASSQGPGTVSYEQYF
16	few	.	TRBV2	TRBJ1-1	TGTGCCAGCCAGAATCGGGGGGGAGCTTCAGGGACTGAAGCTTTCTTT	CASQNRGGASGTEAFF
14	.	.	TRBV5-4	TRBJ2-5	TGTGCCAGCAGCTCAACGGTTGGCAGTGAGACCCAGTACTTC	CASSSTVGSETQYF
14	few	.	TRBV5-1	TRBJ2-7	TGCGCCAGCAGTCCGGGGGACCAAGCCTACGAGCAGTACTTC	CASSPGDQAYEQYF
13	few	.	TRBV4-1	TRBJ2-7	TGCGCCAGCAGCCAAGTTATACTGGACGAGCAGTACTTC	CASSQVILDEQYF
13	.	.	TRBV5-6	TRBJ2-3	TGTGCCAGCAGCTTGGCCAACCGAGATACGCAGTATTTT	CASSLANRDTQYF
13	.	.	TRBV24-1	TRBJ2-5	TGTGCCACCGGGACCCTGGGGGGTGAGACCCAGTACTTC	CATGTLGGETQYF
11	many	.	TRBV24-1	TRBJ2-1	TGTGCCACAAGTTCGACCAATGAGCAGTTCTTC	CATSSTNEQFF
11	few	.	TRBV7-9	TRBJ2-7	TGTGCCAGCAGCTTATTGGGAGTGAGGTACTTC	CASSLLGVRYF
18	few	TRBD2	TRBV3-1	TRBJ2-7	TGTGCCAGCAGCCAGGGCGTCTCAGCGGGACGTATTACCTACGAGCAGTACTTC	CASSQGVSAGRITYEQYF
15	.	TRBD1	TRBV24-1	TRBJ2-1	TGTGCCACCAGTGCCCCCGGGACAGGGTTTAGCGAGCAGTTCTTC	CATSAPGTGFSEQFF
16	many	TRBD1	TRBV12-3/TRBV12-4	TRBJ2-7	TGTGCCAGCAGTTTAATTCCCGGGACAGGAGGTCACGAGCAGTACTTC	CASSLIPGTGGHEQYF
17	few	TRBD1	TRBV10-3	TRBJ1-2	TGTGCCATCAGTGAGGTCTTGCAGGGGGCTTTATCCTATGGCTACACCTTC	CAISEVLQGALSYGYTF
16	few	.	TRBV5-1	TRBJ2-1	TGCGCCAGCAGCTTAAACCCTTCTACAGGGTACCATGAGCAGTTCTTC	CASSLNPSTGYHEQFF
15	few	TRBD2	TRBV12-3/TRBV12-4	TRBJ2-1	TGTGCCAGCAGCCCCCCAGCGGGAGGGAACAATGAGCAGTTCTTC	CASSPPAGGNNEQFF
16	.	.	TRBV12-3/TRBV12-4	TRBJ2-1	TGTGCCACCTCTCTTAGCCTGGGGGGCCGTTACAATGAGCAGTTCTTC	CATSLSLGGRYNEQFF
11	.	.	TRBV27	TRBJ1-1	TGTGCCAGCAGTTTCATGGGTGAAGCTTTCTTT	CASSFMGEAFF
13	.	.	TRBV20-1	TRBJ1-2	TGCAGTGCTAGGATCGGAACTAACTATGGCTACACCTTC	CSARIGTNYGYTF
14	few	.	TRBV4-1	TRBJ2-1	TGCGCCAGCAGCCAAGGGGGGAACTGGGATGAGCAGTTCTTC	CASSQGGNWDEQFF
14	.	.	TRBV5-1	TRBJ1-1	TGCGCCAGCAGCTTGGCCTGGTCGAACACTGAAGCTTTCTTT	CASSLAWSNTEAFF
13	.	.	TRBV9	TRBJ1-5	TGTGCCAGCAGCGTTAACTTCCAGCAGCCCCAGCATTTT	CASSVNFQQPQHF
16	few	TRBD1	TRBV7-9	TRBJ2-3	TGTGCCAGCCTTGGTACGGACAGGGGACTCACAGATACGCAGTATTTT	CASLGTDRGLTDTQYF
14	few	.	TRBV12-3/TRBV12-4	TRBJ1-6	TGTGCCAGCACCTTCGGACGGAGAAATTCACCCCTCCACTTT	CASTFGRRNSPLHF
13	.	.	TRBV2	TRBJ2-3	TGTGCCAGCAGTGTGGCGAGCAGAGATACGCAGTATTTT	CASSVASRDTQYF
15	few	TRBD1	TRBV19	TRBJ2-5	TGTGCCACGGAACAGGGGGGAACCATCGGGGAGACCCAGTACTTC	CATEQGGTIGETQYF
15	few	.	TRBV21-1	TRBJ1-1	TGTGCCAGCAGCGTCCGGGACAGGATGAACACTGAAGCTTTCTTT	CASSVRDRMNTEAFF
17	many	TRBD1	TRBV7-3	TRBJ2-5	TGTGCCAGCAGCCCCGGGGGGACTCACAGGGGGCGAGAGACCCAGTACTTC	CASSPGGTHRGRETQYF
20	many	TRBD1	TRBV24-1	TRBJ2-1	TGTGCCACCAGATCCTCGGGACAGGGGACTACTATCCGTCGTTACAATGAGCAGTTCTTC	CATRSSGQGTTIRRYNEQFF
11	.	.	TRBV29-1	TRBJ1-2	TGCAGCGTTGAAGTTCCCGGCGGCTACACCTTC	CSVEVPGGYTF
16	many	TRBD1	TRBV29-1	TRBJ2-7	TGCAGCGTTCGGCCGGGACAGGGGTTAATTTCCTACGAGCAGTACTTC	CSVRPGQGLISYEQYF
15	few	.	TRBV27	TRBJ2-1	TGTGCCAGCAGTTTACGGCGGGACTCCTACAATGAGCAGTTCTTC	CASSLRRDSYNEQFF
16	few	.	TRBV6-6	TRBJ2-3	TGTGCCAGCAGCCCACCCGTGCTAGGGAGCACAGATACGCAGTATTTT	CASSPPVLGSTDTQYF
16	.	.	TRBV7-8	TRBJ2-1	TGTGCCAGCAGCCCGCCTGTTACTAGCTGGTCTGTTGAGCAGTTCTTC	CASSPPVTSWSVEQFF
14	few	.	TRBV6-1	TRBJ1-4	TGTGCCTGCGGACGGAGTGCAACTAATGAAAAACTGTTTTTT	CACGRSATNEKLFF
14	.	.	TRBV30	TRBJ1-1	TGTGCCTGGGGGAAGGGGGTCATGAACACTGAAGCTTTCTTT	CAWGKGVMNTEAFF
17	few	TRBD2	TRBV4-3	TRBJ2-2	TGCGCCAGCAGCCAAGTTAGGTCTAGCGGATACACCGGGGAGCTGTTTTTT	CASSQVRSSGYTGELFF
15	many	TRBD1	TRBV12-3/TRBV12-4	TRBJ1-2	TGTGCCAGCAGTGATCCGGGACAGGGTTTCTATGGCTACACCTTC	CASSDPGQGFYGYTF